This is a list of T cell receptor beta chains from one sample in a study of cytomegalovirus exposure and HLA in healthy donors. The protocol was immunoSEQ multiplex PCR, while the TCRdb copy is restricted to in-frame clones and leaves out a portion. Among 110,000 or so clones, 60% to 85% were seen once, and the ten largest hold around 5.2%. The specimen sequenced was PBMCs. The receptor source for this set is a man aged 50 to 60 in good health and CMV-seropositive. CDR3s include the opening cysteine and the closing phenylalanine or tryptophan. The D gene is left open where the match is weak. Rows give clone size only sometimes, using once, few, many, or a class for an expanded clone.

>.|TRBD1|TRBJ1-2|TRBV7-9
TGTGCCAGCAGCTCCGTGATCACAACAGGGGGCCTTGGCTACACCTTC
CASSSVITTGGLGYTF
>.|TRBD1|TRBJ1-1|TRBV9
TGTGCCAGCAGCGTCGTGGGACAGCCTAACGCTGAAGCTTTCTTT
CASSVVGQPNAEAFF
>.|TRBD2|TRBJ2-7|TRBV7-9
TGTGCCAGCAGCCCAGATGGGGGGGATACCTACGAGCAGTACTTC
CASSPDGGDTYEQYF
>few|TRBD2|TRBJ2-3|TRBV6-1
TGTGCCAGCAGCCCCGGGACTAGCCACTCAGATACGCAGTATTTT
CASSPGTSHSDTQYF
>.|.|TRBJ1-2|TRBV30
TGTGCCTGGAGTAGGGGCGGTGGGCTAGGGGGCTACACCTTC
CAWSRGGGLGGYTF
>.|TRBD2|TRBJ2-1|TRBV4-2
TGTGCCAGCAGCCAAGAGGGGGGGACTAGCGGGTACAATGAGCAGTTCTTC
CASSQEGGTSGYNEQFF
>.|.|TRBJ2-7|TRBV6-6
TGTGCCACCGAGGACAGTCCGCTTTCCTACGAGCAGTACTTC
CATEDSPLSYEQYF
>few|TRBD2|TRBJ2-5|TRBV7-2
TGTGCCAGCAGCTCCGGTAGCGGGAGGTCCCAAGAGACCCAGTACTTC
CASSSGSGRSQETQYF
>.|TRBD2|TRBJ2-1|TRBV28
TGTGCCAGCAGTTCGGGACTAGCGCTCTACAATGAGCAGTTCTTC
CASSSGLALYNEQFF
>.|.|TRBJ1-1|TRBV5-1
TGCGCCAGCAGCTTGCGGGGGAACACTGAAGCTTTCTTT
CASSLRGNTEAFF
>.|TRBD2|TRBJ2-1|TRBV18
TGTGCCAGCTCAGAATCTAGCGGGGTAGGGAATGAGCAGTTCTTC
CASSESSGVGNEQFF
>.|TRBD1|TRBJ1-2|TRBV5-1
TGCGCCAGCAGCGACAGACAGGGTGGTGCCTATGGCTACACCTTC
CASSDRQGGAYGYTF
>few|TRBD1|TRBJ1-5|TRBV7-8
TGTGCCAGCAGCTCACGCCGGACAGGAAATAGCAATCAGCCCCAGCATTTT
CASSSRRTGNSNQPQHF
>.|.|TRBJ2-6|TRBV28
TGTGCCAGCAGCCCCACAGGGCCTGGGGCCAACGTCCTGACTTTC
CASSPTGPGANVLTF
>.|TRBD1|TRBJ1-1|TRBV7-8
TGTGCCAGCAGCTTAGAGCGGACAGGATCGGCTTTCTTT
CASSLERTGSAFF
>.|TRBD1|TRBJ2-3|TRBV6-1
TGTGCCAGCAGCCGGGACAGGGGTTCCGCAGATACGCAGTATTTT
CASSRDRGSADTQYF
>.|.|TRBJ2-1|TRBV9
TGTGCCAGCAACCGGGACACCACCCTTAGAGAGCAGTTCTTC
CASNRDTTLREQFF
>few|TRBD2|TRBJ2-3|TRBV28
TGTGCCAGCAGTTACAGCGGGGGGGCCAGACACACAGATACGCAGTATTTT
CASSYSGGARHTDTQYF
>.|.|TRBJ2-1|TRBV5-4
TGTGCCAGCAGCCAGGGGGGTAGCGGGGTTTACAATGAGCAGTTCTTC
CASSQGGSGVYNEQFF
>.|.|TRBJ2-7|TRBV5-1
TGCGCCAGCAGCTTGGATTCTGGGGGCTCGGGGGAGCAGTACTTC
CASSLDSGGSGEQYF
>.|TRBD1|TRBJ2-3|TRBV5-4
TGTGCCAGCAGCTTGGACAGGGGCGCAGATACGCAGTATTTT
CASSLDRGADTQYF
>.|.|TRBJ1-6|TRBV2
TGTGCCAGCAGTGAATCGAATTCACCCCTCCACTTT
CASSESNSPLHF
>.|.|TRBJ2-2|TRBV7-2
TGTGCCAGCAGCCTCCCCTCTAGCGGGGAGCTGTTTTTT
CASSLPSSGELFF
>.|.|TRBJ2-3|TRBV6-5
TGTGCCAGCAGTTACTCGAGGCCAGCAAATACGCAGTATTTT
CASSYSRPANTQYF
>.|TRBD2|TRBJ2-1|TRBV30
TGTGCCTGGAGTCGCCCAGCGGGATTACACAATGAGCAGTTCTTC
CAWSRPAGLHNEQFF